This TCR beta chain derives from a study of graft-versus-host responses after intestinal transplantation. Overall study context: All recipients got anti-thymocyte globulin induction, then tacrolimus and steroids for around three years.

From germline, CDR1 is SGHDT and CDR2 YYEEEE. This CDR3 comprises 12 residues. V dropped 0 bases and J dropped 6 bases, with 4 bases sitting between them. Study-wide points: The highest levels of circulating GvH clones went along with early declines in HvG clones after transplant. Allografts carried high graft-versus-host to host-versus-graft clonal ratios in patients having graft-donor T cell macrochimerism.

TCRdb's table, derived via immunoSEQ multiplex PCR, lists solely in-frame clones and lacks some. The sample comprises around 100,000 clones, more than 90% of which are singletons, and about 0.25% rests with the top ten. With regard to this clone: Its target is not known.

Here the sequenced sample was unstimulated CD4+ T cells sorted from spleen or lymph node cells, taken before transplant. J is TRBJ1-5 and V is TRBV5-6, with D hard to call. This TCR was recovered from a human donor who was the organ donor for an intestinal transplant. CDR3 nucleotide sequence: TGTGCCAGCAGCTTGGCAGGTCAGCCCCAGCATTTT. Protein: CASSLAGQPQHF.